This record looks at one T cell receptor (beta chain) sequence and its context. TCRdb's table, derived via immunoSEQ multiplex PCR, lists solely in-frame clones and lacks some. The sample has roughly 56,000 clones, 87% seen once; the top ten hold 6.5% to 8%. The data are from a study of blood T cell repertoires in COVID-19. In the study overall: COVID-19 samples collected from the United States, Italy and Spain covered acute and convalescent phases. T cells, B-cell-depleted T cells, or PBMCs supplied cDNA or gDNA.

Germline CDR1 reads SGHTA; CDR2 reads FQGNSA. V was clipped by 1 base and J by 5 bases; unmatched bases: 7. This CDR3 is built from 15 residues. The chain combines TRBV7-2 with TRBJ2-7; 8 nucleotides align to TRBD2. The specimen sequenced was peripheral blood. The source of this sequence is a man in his fifties with active COVID-19. The CDR3 sequence: CASSLERGQVNEQYF. The CDR3 coding sequence is TGTGCCAGCAGCTTAGAGCGGGGGCAGGTAAACGAGCAGTACTTC. Drawing the rest from reference TRBV7-2 and TRBJ2-7, the complete variable domain is GAGVSQSPSNKVTEKGKDVELRCDPISGHTALYWYRQSLGQGLEFLIYFQGNSAPDKSGLPSDRFSAERTGGSVSTLTIQRTQQEDSAVYLCASSLERGQVNEQYFGPGTRLTVT.